This T cell receptor (beta chain) was sequenced during a study of Graves' ophthalmopathy and Graves' hyperthyroidism. Other autoimmune diseases, uncontrolled infections, pregnancy or lactation ruled patients out of participation. RNA transcripts provided the template for amplifying TCR beta CDR3 regions. A first-round RT-PCR used HTBI primers, followed by a second-round multiplex PCR. MiXCR, run by TCRdb on the multiplex PCR reads, gives a single entry per CDR3 protein. The sample shows 300,000 to 400,000 distinct CDR3 sequences, 15% to 20% of them seen only once. Whole-study results and caveats: With almost 90% sensitivity and around 81% specificity, a 13-signature model separated ophthalmopathy from stable hyperthyroidism.

This clonotype appeared many times. Its antigen is not identified. Germline V gene sequence: CDR1 SGHTA, CDR2 FQGNSA. The CDR3 consists of 14 residues. Trimming took off 1 base at V and 4 bases at J, with 11 bases between the two ends. Sequencing was performed on peripheral blood. This rearrangement joins TRBV7-2 to TRBJ2-7, with no clear D. This TCR was sampled from an adult man with Graves' ophthalmopathy. The CDR3 here is CASSLGLKRYEQYF. CDR3 bases: TGTGCCAGCAGCTTAGGTCTTAAGAGGTACGAGCAGTACTTC.